The clone carrying this T cell receptor (beta chain) was detected ten times or more. No antigen is known for it. The sample belongs to a study of metastatic and nonmetastatic thyroid tumors. Study-wide context: Comparative analysis of repertoires was undertaken across blood and tumor or nodule tissue obtained from malignant and benign thyroid patients. Whole-study findings and limits: Benign nodules were reported to have significantly lower TCR beta diversity than malignant thyroid tumors, in blood and tumor.

Each patient came to thyroid surgery without any prior treatment (of any kind). This CDR3 spans 16 amino acids. V lost 3 bases, J lost 5 bases, and 10 bases stayed unmatched. Germline V gene data show CDR1 as KGHSH and CDR2 as LQKENI. In the source study's methods: A classifier of distant metastasis in papillary thyroid cancer was built from CDR3 differences (across clinicopathological groups). TCRdb ran MiXCR on the PCR reads. The V and J calls and clone size come from TCRdb's table, not from the authors' own analysis. The sample lists under 60,000 clones, over 20% seen once, with approximately 3.9% in the top ten.

The V and J genes are TRBV18 and TRBJ1-5; 7 bases fit TRBD1. This clonotype was obtained from a male donor with papillary thyroid cancer or a benign thyroid nodule (not recorded which). Some clones in this sample may be carry-over from other donors' samples. Input material: blood. For the CDR3, the DNA is TGTGCCAGCTCACCTACCGGAGGGGGCGCGGATCAGCCCCAGCATTTT. Translating gives CASSPTGGGADQPQHF.